This T cell receptor beta chain derives from a study of regulatory T cells in long-lasting Graves disease. Study-wide points: Those with persistent disease had in common more public clonotypes (approximately 2,500) than new patients (approximately 970).

Note on this clonotype: Its matching antigen is unknown.

For TCR beta, libraries came from iRepertoire HTBI primers and Arm-PCR of CDR3 regions. Per the original methods: Identification across samples found more than 55 TRBV and 12 to 15 TRBJ segments. One entry per CDR3 protein, called by TCRdb with MiXCR from the multiplex PCR reads. These V and J calls are TCRdb output, not the study's own analysis. The table shows over 300,000 distinct CDR3 sequences, with less than 20% occurring only once. Sample time point: newly diagnosed GD, antithyroid drugs for less than 3 months. The TCR library was made from RNA that had been extracted from PBMCs in TRIzol. The source was peripheral blood mononuclear cells (PBMCs), collected at new diagnosis, from a patient treated with antithyroid drugs. The sequence derives from a female donor with Graves disease.

The CDR3 region has the DNA TGTGCCTGGAGTGTACGAGGGACGAACACCGGGGAGCTGTTTTTT. Protein sequence: CAWSVRGTNTGELFF. This chain uses TRBV30 with TRBJ2-2; a possible D gene is TRBD2 (5 bases). Deletions cut 0 bases from V and 0 bases from J, with 8 bases between. The CDR3 has 15 residues. Germline V gene data show CDR1 as GTSNPN and CDR2 as SVGIG (reference sequence).